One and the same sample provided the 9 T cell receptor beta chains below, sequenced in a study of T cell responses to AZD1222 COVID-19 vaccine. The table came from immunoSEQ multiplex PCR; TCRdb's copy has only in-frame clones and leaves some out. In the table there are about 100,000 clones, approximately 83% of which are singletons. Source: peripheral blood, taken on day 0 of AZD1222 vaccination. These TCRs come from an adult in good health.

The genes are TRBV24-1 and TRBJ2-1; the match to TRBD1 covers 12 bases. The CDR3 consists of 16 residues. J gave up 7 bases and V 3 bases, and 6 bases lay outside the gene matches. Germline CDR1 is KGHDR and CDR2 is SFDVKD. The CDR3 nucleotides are TGTGCCACCAGTGATCCGGGACAGGGGGCTGGTAATGAGCAGTTCTTC. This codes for CATSDPGQGAGNEQFF.

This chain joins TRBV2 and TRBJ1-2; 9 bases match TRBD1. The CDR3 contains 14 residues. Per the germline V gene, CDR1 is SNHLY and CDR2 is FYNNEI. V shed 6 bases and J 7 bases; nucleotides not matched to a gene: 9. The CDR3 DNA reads TGTGCCAGCAGGGAGGACAGGGGATCGGGTGGCTACACCTTC. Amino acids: CASREDRGSGGYTF.

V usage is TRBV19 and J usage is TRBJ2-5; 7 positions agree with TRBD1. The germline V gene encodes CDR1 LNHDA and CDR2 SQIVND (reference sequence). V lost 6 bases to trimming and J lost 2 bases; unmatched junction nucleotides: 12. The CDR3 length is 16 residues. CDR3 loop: CASSKHVGTVQETQYF. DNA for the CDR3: TGTGCCAGTAGCAAACACGTAGGGACAGTTCAAGAGACCCAGTACTTC.

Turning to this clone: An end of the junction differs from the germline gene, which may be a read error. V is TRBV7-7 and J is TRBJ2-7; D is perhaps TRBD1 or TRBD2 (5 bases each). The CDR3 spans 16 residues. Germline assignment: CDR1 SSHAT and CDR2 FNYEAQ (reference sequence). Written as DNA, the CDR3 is TGTGCTAGCAGCTTCGGGACCCCAAGCGAGGGCTACGAGCAGTACTTC. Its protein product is CASSFGTPSEGYEQYF.

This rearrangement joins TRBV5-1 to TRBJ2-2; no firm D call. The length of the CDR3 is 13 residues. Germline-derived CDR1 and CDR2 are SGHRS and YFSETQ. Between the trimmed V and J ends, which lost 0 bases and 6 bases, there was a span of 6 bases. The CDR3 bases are TGCGCCAGCAGCTTGGCTACTTCCGGGGAGCTGTTTTTT. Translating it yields CASSLATSGELFF.

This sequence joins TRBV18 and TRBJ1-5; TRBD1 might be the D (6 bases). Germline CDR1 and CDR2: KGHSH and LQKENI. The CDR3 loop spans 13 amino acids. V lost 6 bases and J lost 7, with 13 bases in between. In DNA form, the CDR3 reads TGTGCCAGCTCCCCAGGGGATCAGCAGCCCCAGCATTTT. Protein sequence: CASSPGDQQPQHF.

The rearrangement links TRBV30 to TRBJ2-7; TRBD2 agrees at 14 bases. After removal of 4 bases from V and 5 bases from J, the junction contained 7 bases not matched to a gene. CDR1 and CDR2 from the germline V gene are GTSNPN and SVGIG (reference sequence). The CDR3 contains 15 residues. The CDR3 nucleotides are TGTGCCTGGAAGTCCGGGACTAGCGGGAGTCACGAGCAGTACTTC. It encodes CAWKSGTSGSHEQYF.

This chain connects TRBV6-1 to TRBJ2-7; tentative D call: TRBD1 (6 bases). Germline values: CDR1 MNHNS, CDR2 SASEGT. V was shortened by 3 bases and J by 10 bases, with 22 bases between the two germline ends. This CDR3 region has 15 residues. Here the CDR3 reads CASSDRGRFFTSQYF. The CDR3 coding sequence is TGTGCCAGCAGTGACAGGGGAAGATTCTTTACGAGTCAGTACTTC.

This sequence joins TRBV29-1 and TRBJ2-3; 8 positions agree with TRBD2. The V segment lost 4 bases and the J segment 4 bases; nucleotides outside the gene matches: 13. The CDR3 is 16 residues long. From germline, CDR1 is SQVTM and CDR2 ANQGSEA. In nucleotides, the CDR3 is TGCAGCGTTGGTTCTGAGCGGGAGTTGGTGGCAGATACGCAGTATTTT. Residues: CSVGSERELVADTQYF.